A single sample gave rise to the 12 T cell receptor beta chains below, sequenced in a study of radiotherapy plus CTLA-4 blockade in lung cancer. Using immunoSEQ multiplex PCR, the repertoire was profiled, and TCRdb retains in-frame clones only, with some absent. The sample yields 80,000 to 100,000 clones, 80% to 90% seen once. Sequences were derived from peripheral blood, sampled from a patient treated with radiotherapy plus ipilimumab. Receptor source: a human donor with non-small cell lung cancer that progressed on radiotherapy plus ipilimumab.

The CDR3 here is CASSLPGQNEQYF. The CDR3 DNA follows: TGTGCCAGCAGTTTACCCGGACAGAACGAGCAGTACTTC. The chain combines TRBV27 with TRBJ2-7; D might be TRBD1 (6 bases). This CDR3 has 13 residues. The germline CDR1 and CDR2 sequences are MNHEY and SMNVEV (reference sequence). Deletions cut 2 bases from V and 5 bases from J, with 10 bases between.

This chain connects TRBV5-1 to TRBJ1-2, with a tentative D call TRBD1 (6 bases). This CDR3 comprises 12 residues. V gave up 0 bases and J gave up 8 bases, with 8 bases separating them. CDR1 is SGHRS, CDR2 YFSETQ, per germline. The CDR3 nucleotides read TGCGCCAGCAGCTTGGACAGGGTAGGCTACACCTTC. Its protein is CASSLDRVGYTF.

V usage is TRBV5-1 and J usage is TRBJ2-3; D is perhaps TRBD2 (5 bases). Germline V lookup: CDR1 SGHRS, CDR2 YFSETQ. This CDR3 spans 13 amino acids. V lost 1 base, J lost 4 bases, and 7 bases lay in between. The CDR3 reads CASSLTGADTQYF. The CDR3 bases are TGCGCCAGCAGCTTGACCGGGGCAGATACGCAGTATTTT.

The chain carries TRBV12-5 and TRBJ2-2; unclear D gene. Trimming shortened V by 4 bases and J by 2 bases, and 14 bases separated the two germline ends. The CDR3 runs 16 residues. CDR1 and CDR2 from the germline V gene are LGHNT and FRNRAP. CDR3 sequence (DNA): TGTGCTAGTGGTTACTTAACAAGACCTAACACCGGGGAGCTGTTTTTT. Translated, it gives CASGYLTRPNTGELFF.

The rearrangement links TRBV7-3 to TRBJ2-3, with D possibly TRBD2 on 5 matching bases. The CDR3 runs to 14 residues. Trimming cost V 4 bases and J 2 bases, with 10 bases left between them. CDR1 and CDR2 (germline): SGHTA, FQGTGA. CDR3 in amino acids: CASSSGLLTDTQYF. For the CDR3, the DNA is TGTGCCAGCAGCTCCGGACTTCTCACAGATACGCAGTATTTT.

V usage is TRBV27 and J usage is TRBJ1-3; a possible D gene is TRBD1 (5 bases). Germline loops: CDR1 MNHEY, CDR2 SMNVEV (reference sequence). Trimming took 4 bases from V and 0 from J, leaving 10 bases between them. The CDR3 is 15 amino acids. Here the CDR3 reads CASSWDASSGNTIYF. As DNA, the CDR3 is TGTGCCAGCAGTTGGGACGCCAGCTCTGGAAACACCATATATTTT.

The chain employs TRBV9 and TRBJ2-5; 7 bases fit TRBD1. V lost 0 bases, J lost 2 bases, and 7 bases stayed unmatched. The CDR3 extends over 16 amino acids. Germline V gene lookup returns CDR1 SGDLS and CDR2 YYNGEE. CDR3 in amino acids: CASSVGWDSLQETQYF. The DNA for the CDR3 is TGTGCCAGCAGCGTAGGTTGGGACAGTCTTCAAGAGACCCAGTACTTC.

The J gene is TRBJ2-1, the V gene TRBV2; D may be TRBD2 (6 bases). Germline V gives CDR1 SNHLY, CDR2 FYNNEI. The V end was cut by 6 bases, the J end by 4 bases, with 19 bases between. The CDR3 has 16 amino acids. CDR3 region: CASSGAGGLPYNEQFF. The DNA of the CDR3 is TGTGCCAGCAGCGGGGCCGGAGGGCTACCTTACAATGAGCAGTTCTTC.

The chain has TRBV10-3 and TRBJ1-5; D is uncertain. V was pared by 8 bases and J by 5 bases, with 13 bases between. The germline CDR1 and CDR2 sequences are ENHRY and SYGVKD. The CDR3 contains 13 residues. The DNA for the CDR3 is TGTGCCATCGGACGGCAGCGGGATCAGCCCCAGCATTTT. Translating it yields CAIGRQRDQPQHF.

The rearrangement joins TRBV28 to TRBJ2-3, with D perhaps matching TRBD1 (6 bases). V shed 7 bases and J shed 2 bases, with 16 bases lying between them. The germline gives CDR1 MDHEN, CDR2 SYDVKM. This CDR3 contains 15 residues. The CDR3 region has the DNA TGTGCCAGCAACCTCAGGGGCGGTACCACAGATACGCAGTATTTT. This gives the protein CASNLRGGTTDTQYF.

The DNA for the CDR3 is TGTGCCAGCAGTGAAGAACAGGGACTAGCGGGCAATGAGCAGTTCTTC. Protein: CASSEEQGLAGNEQFF. The rearrangement links TRBV2 to TRBJ2-1; 12 bases agree with TRBD2. CDR3 size: 16 residues. Per the germline V gene, CDR1 is SNHLY and CDR2 is FYNNEI. Trimming removed 1 base from V and 6 bases from J; junction bases left unmatched: 4.

The chain joins TRBV25-1 to TRBJ1-5; the match to TRBD1 covers 7 bases. CDR1 is MGHDK and CDR2 is SYGVNS in the germline V gene. With V trimmed by 5 bases and J by 5 bases, 12 bases remained unmatched. The CDR3 covers 16 residues. The CDR3 sequence: CASSNRPTGLDQPQHF. CDR3 nucleotide sequence: TGTGCCAGCAGTAATAGACCGACAGGGCTCGATCAGCCCCAGCATTTT.